This is a list of T cell receptor beta chains from one sample in a study of T cells after yellow fever vaccination. MiXCR was run by TCRdb on the 5' RACE reads, yielding one entry per CDR3 protein. The sample lists a few hundred thousand distinct CDR3 sequences; roughly 8.6% were seen once. The specimen comprised PBMCs, sampled roughly 46 days after the first yellow fever vaccination. Source of these receptors: a man between 18 and 35 years old who received the YFV17D yellow fever vaccine. Each CDR3 is given with its conserved first and last residue. D genes are given only for firm matches. Expanded clones get a size class; other rows say once, few or many, or leave the size out.

j_call	v_call	clone_size	d_call	cdr3_aa	cdr3_nt
TRBJ2-7	TRBV3-1	many	-	CASSRGSSYEQYF	TGTGCCAGCAGCCGCGGCAGCTCCTACGAGCAGTACTTC
TRBJ1-1	TRBV20-1	-	-	CSATPRGWEAFF	TGCAGTGCTACACCACGGGGATGGGAAGCTTTCTTT
TRBJ2-5	TRBV5-1	-	TRBD2	CASSRSGLAGAGETQYF	TGCGCCAGCAGCAGAAGTGGACTAGCGGGGGCGGGAGAGACCCAGTACTTC
TRBJ1-1	TRBV12-3/TRBV12-4	-	-	CASSGEGSTEAFF	TGTGCCAGCAGTGGGGAAGGGAGCACTGAAGCTTTCTTT
TRBJ1-2	TRBV14	-	-	CASSQSLLSDPNGYTF	TGTGCCAGCAGCCAGAGTCTGCTCTCGGACCCGAATGGCTACACCTTC
TRBJ2-3	TRBV19	-	TRBD2	CASSIRLAGKGDTQYF	TGTGCCAGTAGTATTCGACTAGCGGGGAAGGGGGATACGCAGTATTTT
TRBJ2-2	TRBV12-3/TRBV12-4	-	TRBD1	CASSNPGQGATGELFF	TGTGCCAGCAGTAACCCGGGACAGGGGGCCACCGGGGAGCTGTTTTTT
TRBJ1-2	TRBV12-3/TRBV12-4	few	TRBD1	CASSRGQVTYGYTF	TGTGCCAGCAGTCGTGGACAGGTCACCTATGGCTACACCTTC
TRBJ2-3	TRBV28	once	-	CVSSTDSGFGTDTQYF	TGTGTCAGCAGTACAGACAGCGGCTTTGGAACAGATACGCAGTATTTT
TRBJ2-1	TRBV28	-	TRBD1	CASKDPGQGNNEQFF	TGTGCCAGCAAAGATCCGGGACAGGGGAACAATGAGCAGTTCTTC
TRBJ2-5	TRBV21-1	-	-	CASSNWALGGSGTQYF	TGTGCCAGCAGCAATTGGGCCCTGGGCGGCTCGGGGACCCAGTACTTC
TRBJ2-1	TRBV5-1	many	-	CASSLTGWGQFF	TGCGCCAGCAGCTTGACAGGCTGGGGGCAGTTCTTC
TRBJ2-7	TRBV3-1	few	-	CASSLATGEQYF	TGTGCCAGCAGCCTAGCCACGGGGGAGCAGTACTTC
TRBJ1-2	TRBV12-3/TRBV12-4	-	-	CASSPGYYGYTF	TGTGCCAGCAGTCCAGGGTACTATGGCTACACCTTC
TRBJ2-3	TRBV5-1	-	TRBD1	CASYNDRAGGDTQYF	TGCGCCAGTTATAATGACAGGGCCGGTGGAGATACGCAGTATTTT
TRBJ1-2	TRBV7-2	many	-	CASSPAVGYYGYTF	TGTGCCAGCAGCCCCGCGGTAGGGTACTATGGCTACACCTTC
TRBJ2-1	TRBV20-1	-	-	CSARPSAGFYNEQFF	TGCAGTGCTAGACCATCGGCGGGGTTCTACAATGAGCAGTTCTTC
TRBJ1-1	TRBV7-9	many	-	CASSLEPAEAFF	TGTGCCAGCAGCTTAGAGCCAGCTGAAGCTTTCTTT
TRBJ2-7	TRBV4-1	-	TRBD2	CASSRNRLATVGEQYF	TGCGCCAGCAGCCGGAACAGACTAGCCACGGTCGGGGAGCAGTACTTC
TRBJ1-6	TRBV7-9	-	TRBD1	CASSGGQGSSYNSPLHF	TGTGCCAGCAGCGGGGGACAGGGGAGCTCCTATAATTCACCCCTCCACTTT